This T cell receptor (beta chain) was captured in a study of blood T cells in healthy people across ages. For this clonotype: Its target is unknown.

CDR1 and CDR2 from the germline V gene are LGHNA and YNFKEQ. The CDR3 length is 16 residues. V gave up 5 bases and J gave up 5 bases; unmatched junction bases: 13. Each sample had at least 6.5 million PBMCs isolated. Findings and caveats of the study: The authors considered diversity estimates from one million T cells to be underestimates. It was not known whether donors were CMV positive (a possible confounder of expanded clonotype changes).

Primed by a sample-barcoded 5' primer and a J-beta primer mix, a second PCR proceeded for roughly 6 to 12 cycles. TCRdb reprocessed the 5' RACE reads via MiXCR and lists one record per CDR3 protein. The data contain some 1,000,000 distinct CDR3 sequences, 20% to 25% of them singletons. A further study also used this sample, focusing on T cells of mothers and their children.

V usage is TRBV4-2 and J usage is TRBJ2-3; TRBD1 aligns across 7 bases. Sequenced: blood. The clonotype originates from a girl aged 2 to 10 in good health. The CDR3 reads CASSYRSGTVGDTQYF. DNA for the CDR3: TGTGCCAGCAGCTATCGTTCCGGGACAGTTGGAGATACGCAGTATTTT.